The 25 T cell receptor beta chains in this list originate from one sample, sequenced in a study of response to subunit inactivated influenza vaccine. A single record per CDR3 protein comes from TCRdb applying MiXCR to the RT-PCR reads. This sample has 300,000 to 350,000 distinct CDR3 sequences, with roughly 22% found just once. The sample was PBMCs from blood, taken 21 months after vaccination. The source of these receptors is a man aged 45-69 years who received an inactivated influenza vaccine.

Only a few counts were recorded for this clonotype. The genes are TRBV20-1 and TRBJ2-1; no clear D gene. Germline V gives CDR1 DFQATT, CDR2 SNEGSKA (reference sequence). The V end was cut by 5 bases, the J end by 3 bases, with 11 bases between. The CDR3 consists of 13 residues. The CDR3 nucleotides are TGCAGTGCTCGCCGCGACAACTACAATGAGCAGTTCTTC. It is translated as CSARRDNYNEQFF.

Many counts were recorded for this clonotype. The rearrangement links TRBV7-6 to TRBJ2-1; D remains unclear. This CDR3 region has 12 residues. Germline CDR1 is SGHVS and CDR2 is FNYEAQ. V dropped 9 bases and J dropped 10 bases, with 16 bases sitting between them. The CDR3 here is CASGFAGLEQFF. The DNA of the CDR3 is TGTGCCAGTGGCTTTGCAGGCCTAGAGCAGTTCTTC. Complete variable domain (other parts from reference TRBV7-6 and TRBJ2-1): GAGVSQSPRYKVTKRGQDVALRCDPISGHVSLYWYRQALGQGPEFLTYFNYEAQQDKSGLPNDRFSAERPEGSISTLTIQRTEQRDSAMYRCASGFAGLEQFFGPGTRLTVL.

CDR3: CASSLEGRGLPPYEQYF. The CDR3 DNA sequence: TGCGCCAGCAGCTTGGAAGGCAGGGGATTACCACCCTACGAGCAGTACTTC. J is TRBJ2-7 and V is TRBV5-1; D is possibly TRBD1 (6 bases). Germline V lookup: CDR1 SGHRS, CDR2 YFSETQ. V lost 0 bases and J lost 2, with 18 bases in between. The CDR3 is 17 amino acids.

This clonotype was counted only a few times. This sequence joins TRBV29-1 and TRBJ2-1; 9 bases map to TRBD1. The ends lost 3 bases at V and 11 bases at J; junction bases unmatched: 8. CDR1 is SQVTM, CDR2 ANQGSEA, per germline. The CDR3 has 13 amino acids. CDR3 loop: CSVDKDRGIKQFF. The CDR3 DNA sequence: TGCAGCGTTGATAAGGACAGGGGTATCAAGCAGTTCTTC.

The sample holds a few counts of this clonotype. This chain links TRBV28 with TRBJ2-1; D not certain. CDR1 and CDR2 (germline): MDHEN, SYDVKM. The CDR3 extends over 14 amino acids. V lost 10 bases and J 6 bases, leaving 19 bases between the germline ends. CDR3 sequence: CAISGPARPNEQFF. CDR3 nucleotide sequence: TGTGCCATCTCGGGCCCTGCTCGGCCCAATGAGCAGTTCTTC.

This clonotype was counted between two and nine times. CDR3 protein: CASSPRTGTSNQPQHF. The CDR3 DNA reads as TGTGCCAGCAGCCCCAGGACAGGGACTAGCAATCAGCCCCAGCATTTT. The rearrangement links TRBV7-8 to TRBJ1-5; 8 nucleotides align to TRBD1. CDR3 size: 16 residues. The V and J ends lost 5 bases and 0 bases, in that order; junction bases with no gene match: 6. CDR1 and CDR2 (germline): SGHVS, FQNEAQ.

This clonotype was counted between two and nine times. The rearrangement links TRBV7-9 to TRBJ2-1; 7 nucleotides line up with TRBD1. The CDR3 spans 16 residues. The V segment lost 0 bases and the J segment 6 bases; nucleotides outside the gene matches: 8. Looked up from germline, CDR1 is SEHNR and CDR2 is FQNEAQ (reference sequence). The CDR3 protein is CASSLARTGKGNEQFF. In DNA, the CDR3 is TGTGCCAGCAGCTTAGCCAGGACAGGCAAGGGCAATGAGCAGTTCTTC.

The chain recombines TRBV5-1 with TRBJ2-4, with 7 bases that match TRBD2. With V trimmed by 0 bases and J by 3 bases, 6 bases remained unmatched. Germline values: CDR1 SGHRS, CDR2 YFSETQ. There are 16 residues in the CDR3. CDR3: CASSLAQSSGKNIQYF. Written as DNA, the CDR3 is TGCGCCAGCAGCTTGGCTCAGTCTAGCGGCAAAAACATTCAGTACTTC.

J is TRBJ1-5 and V is TRBV19; 7 positions match TRBD1. Germline CDR1 reads LNHDA; CDR2 reads SQIVND (reference sequence). V lost 3 bases, J lost 7 bases, and 6 bases stayed unmatched. The CDR3 covers 14 residues. CDR3 bases: TGTGCCAGTAGTATTGTAGGGGGCGGGCAGCCCCAGCATTTT. Translated, it gives CASSIVGGGQPQHF.

The gene calls are TRBV11-2 and TRBJ2-3; 16 nucleotides agree with TRBD2. The CDR3 loop spans 20 amino acids. Trimming cost V 6 bases and J 4 bases; bases outside gene matches: 16. Germline V gene lookup returns CDR1 SGHAT and CDR2 FQNNGV. CDR3 sequence (DNA): TGTGCCAGCAGTACAGTCTGGGGACTAGCGGGGGGGCGAATCTCAGATACGCAGTATTTT. Translated: CASSTVWGLAGGRISDTQYF.

This clonotype was counted a few times. The chain couples TRBV7-2 to TRBJ1-5; the match to TRBD1 covers 8 bases. This CDR3 is built from 14 residues. Trimming took 5 bases from V and 5 from J; bases not matched to a gene: 5. From germline, CDR1 is SGHTA and CDR2 FQGNSA. This CDR3 reads CASSPRQGHQPQHF. The CDR3 DNA reads TGTGCCAGCAGCCCGCGACAGGGGCATCAGCCCCAGCATTTT.

The chain links TRBV7-2 to TRBJ2-5; TRBD2 matches 7 bases. Germline V gives CDR1 SGHTA, CDR2 FQGNSA. The trim removed 6 bases at V and 2 bases at J, leaving 9 bases unmatched. CDR3 size: 15 residues. CDR3 amino acids: CASRPWASGQETQYF. The CDR3 nucleotides are TGTGCCAGCAGGCCTTGGGCTAGCGGACAAGAGACCCAGTACTTC. Together with reference TRBV7-2 and TRBJ2-5, the CDR3 gives the full variable domain: GAGVSQSPSNKVTEKGKDVELRCDPISGHTALYWYRQSLGQGLEFLIYFQGNSAPDKSGLPSDRFSAERTGGSVSTLTIQRTQQEDSAVYLCASRPWASGQETQYFGPGTRLLVL.

This clonotype was detected many times. The chain uses TRBV10-3 and TRBJ1-5; D is perhaps TRBD1 (5 bases). The CDR3 consists of 17 residues. From germline, CDR1 is ENHRY and CDR2 SYGVKD. V was cut by 10 bases and J by 0 bases, with 22 bases left in between. The CDR3 bases are TGTGCCACAGCAATCGGGGGGGTCTTTTATAGCAATCAGCCCCAGCATTTT. Protein product: CATAIGGVFYSNQPQHF.

This sequence joins TRBV20-1 and TRBJ2-7; TRBD1 matches at 9 bases. Trimming took 3 bases from V and 4 from J; bases not matched to a gene: 4. This CDR3 contains 13 residues. Germline CDR1 DFQATT, CDR2 SNEGSKA (reference sequence). The CDR3 sequence is CSARTGGLYEQYF. CDR3 bases: TGCAGTGCTAGGACAGGGGGTTTGTACGAGCAGTACTTC.

This clonotype was observed many times. The chain uses TRBV5-5 and TRBJ1-2; D unresolved. Trimming removed 4 bases from V and 0 bases from J, with 19 bases in between. There are 17 residues in the CDR3. The germline V gene has CDR1 SGHKS and CDR2 YYEKEE (reference sequence). DNA of the CDR3: TGTGCCAGCAGCCCAGGAGCAGCTATCCCAGCTAACTATGGCTACACCTTC. Encoded protein: CASSPGAAIPANYGYTF.

This clonotype was seen repeatedly, ten times or more. The chain employs TRBV7-2 and TRBJ1-1; D is perhaps TRBD1 (5 bases). Germline V gene sequence: CDR1 SGHTA, CDR2 FQGNSA. The CDR3 contains 13 residues. Trimming removed 1 base from V and 3 bases from J, with 6 bases in between. CDR3 region: CASSLEGDTEAFF. The CDR3, as DNA: TGTGCCAGCAGCTTAGAAGGGGACACTGAAGCTTTCTTT.

This clonotype was seen a few times. Written as DNA, the CDR3 is TGCAGTGCGAGCGGCCCTAGCGGGGGAAGGAACAATGAGCAGTTCTTC. The encoded protein is CSASGPSGGRNNEQFF. The chain joins TRBV20-1 to TRBJ2-1; 10 bases align to TRBD2. The CDR3 is 16 amino acids. V trimming: 6 bases; J trimming: 5 bases; junction bases outside the gene matches: 13. CDR1 DFQATT and CDR2 SNEGSKA come from the germline V gene (reference sequence).

V gene TRBV2 combines with J gene TRBJ2-1; 13 bases align to TRBD2. This CDR3 is 16 amino acids long. Trimming removed 6 bases from V and 4 bases from J; junction bases left unmatched: 6. CDR1 is SNHLY and CDR2 is FYNNEI in the germline V gene. This CDR3 is CASSHQLAGGYNEQFF. The CDR3 DNA is TGTGCCAGCAGCCACCAACTAGCGGGAGGGTACAATGAGCAGTTCTTC.

V and J are TRBV29-1 and TRBJ1-1; the D gene is possibly TRBD1 (5 bases). The CDR3 runs 14 residues. The V gene's germline CDR1 is SQVTM and CDR2 ANQGSEA. The V end was cut by 8 bases, the J end by 1 base, with 17 bases between. The CDR3 is CSPPCDRQNTEAFF. CDR3 bases: TGCAGCCCTCCCTGCGACAGACAGAACACTGAAGCTTTCTTT.

The V gene is TRBV18, the J gene TRBJ2-3, with TRBD2 matching 9 bases. CDR1 KGHSH and CDR2 LQKENI come from the germline V gene. CDR3 length: 16 residues. The J segment lost 2 bases and the V segment lost 3 bases, leaving 6 bases of the junction unmatched. In nucleotides, the CDR3 is TGTGCCAGCTCACCCCCGGGACTAGCTTCCACAGATACGCAGTATTTT. The encoded protein is CASSPPGLASTDTQYF.

This clonotype was seen ten or more times. The genes are TRBV5-1 and TRBJ2-7; 10 bases map to TRBD2. The CDR3 is 14 amino acids. Germline V lookup: CDR1 SGHRS, CDR2 YFSETQ. Unmatched junction bases numbered 2, after V lost 2 bases and J lost 3 bases. The CDR3 sequence is CASSFSSGGYEQYF. The CDR3 DNA reads as TGCGCCAGCAGCTTTTCTAGCGGGGGCTACGAGCAGTACTTC.

A few counts support this clonotype. The rearrangement joins TRBV6-1 to TRBJ1-1; D might be TRBD1 (5 bases). CDR1 MNHNS and CDR2 SASEGT come from the germline V gene. Trimming pared 7 bases from V and 1 base from J, leaving 13 bases between. The CDR3 has 14 residues. As DNA, the CDR3 is TGTGCCAGCACCCCATTGGGGGAGAACACTGAAGCTTTCTTT. It codes for CASTPLGENTEAFF.

The chain uses TRBV29-1 and TRBJ1-4; D not resolved. The CDR3 loop spans 13 amino acids. Trimming pared 3 bases from V and 4 bases from J, leaving 9 bases between. Germline loops: CDR1 SQVTM, CDR2 ANQGSEA. DNA of the CDR3: TGCAGCGTTGATGTGGTTGGTAATGAAAAACTGTTTTTT. Translating gives CSVDVVGNEKLFF. Together with reference TRBV29-1 and TRBJ1-4, the CDR3 gives the full variable domain: SAVISQKPSRDICQRGTSLTIQCQVDSQVTMMFWYRQQPGQSLTLIATANQGSEATYESGFVIDKFPISRPNLTFSTLTVSNMSPEDSSIYLCSVDVVGNEKLFFGSGTQLSVL.

The V call is TRBV12-3 or TRBV12-4, the J call TRBJ1-6; 7 positions agree with TRBD1. This CDR3 contains 16 residues. Trimming removed 5 bases from V and 10 bases from J; junction bases left unmatched: 14. The CDR3 coding sequence is TGTGCCAGCAGTCAACCTGCAGGGGGTGGTCGGTCACCCCTCCACTTT. Translated, it gives CASSQPAGGGRSPLHF.

This clonotype was detected only a few times. V usage is TRBV20-1 and J usage is TRBJ1-4; D gene unclear. The CDR3 contains 14 residues. Trimming pared 2 bases from V and 0 bases from J, leaving 7 bases between. The V gene's germline CDR1 is DFQATT and CDR2 SNEGSKA (reference sequence). CDR3 amino acids: CSARKGTTNEKLFF. CDR3 bases: TGCAGTGCTAGAAAAGGGACAACTAATGAAAAACTGTTTTTT.